This entry lists 20 T cell receptor beta chains sequenced from one sample in a study of blood T cell repertoires in COVID-19 (dated by TCRdb to about 2020). Library creation used the immunoSEQ multiplex PCR assay. What TCRdb holds here is the immuneACCESS table cut down to in-frame rearrangements. Part of the clones is not present; checked against another copy, under half of the missing clones reflect an unresolved V gene, and the others are unexplained. Recorded for this sample are roughly 170,000 clones; around nine tenths of them occurred a single time. The ten largest clones add up to around 12% of the sample. Material for sequencing was peripheral blood. Source of these receptors: a woman in her 70s with COVID-19, enrolled during active disease.

The V and J genes are TRBV2 and TRBJ1-6; D perhaps matches TRBD1 (5 bases). CDR1 and CDR2 (germline): SNHLY, FYNNEI. Between the trimmed V and J ends, which lost 6 bases and 6 bases, there was a span of 15 bases. This CDR3 has 15 residues. CDR3 DNA: TGTGCCAGCAGAAAACAGGTCTCTAGTAATTCACCCCTCCACTTT. Its protein product is CASRKQVSSNSPLHF.

This clone was observed a handful of times. The chain carries TRBV11-2 and TRBJ2-7; the D is unclear. The CDR3 sequence is 13 residues long. CDR1 and CDR2 (germline): SGHAT, FQNNGV. V was pared by 5 bases and J by 3 bases, with 11 bases between. In nucleotides, the CDR3 is TGTGCCAGCAGCCGAACAGAGATCTACGAGCAGTACTTC. This encodes CASSRTEIYEQYF. Based on the CDR3 plus reference TRBV11-2 and TRBJ2-7, the full variable domain is EAGVAQSPRYKIIEKRQSVAFWCNPISGHATLYWYQQILGQGPKLLIQFQNNGVVDDSQLPKDRFSAERLKGVDSTLKIQPAKLEDSAVYLCASSRTEIYEQYFGPGTRLTVT.

This chain links TRBV15 with TRBJ1-2; the D gene is possibly TRBD1 (5 bases). V gave up 3 bases and J gave up 8 bases, with 22 bases separating them. The CDR3 length is 16 residues. From germline, CDR1 is LNHNV and CDR2 YYDKDF (reference sequence). CDR3 residues: CATSRNTLGGARGYTF. In nucleotides, the CDR3 is TGTGCCACCAGCAGGAATACTCTGGGTGGGGCCCGAGGCTACACCTTC.

This chain links TRBV28 with TRBJ1-2; 8 bases fit TRBD1. V lost 4 bases and J lost 7; bases outside the gene matches: 2. The germline V gene encodes CDR1 MDHEN and CDR2 SYDVKM. The CDR3 runs 12 residues. CDR3 in DNA: TGTGCCAGCAGTTCAGGGGGCTTTGGCTACACCTTC. This translates into CASSSGGFGYTF.

Here the CDR3 reads CASSLGTSVKQETQYF. The CDR3 nucleotides read TGTGCCAGCAGCTTGGGTACTAGCGTGAAACAAGAGACCCAGTACTTC. This chain uses TRBV5-6 with TRBJ2-5; TRBD2 aligns across 7 bases. Germline assignment: CDR1 SGHDT and CDR2 YYEEEE. The CDR3 contains 16 residues. Unmatched junction bases numbered 7, after V lost 0 bases and J lost 2 bases.

The gene calls are TRBV6-6 and TRBJ1-5; 8 nucleotides agree with TRBD1. V trimming: 6 bases; J trimming: 5 bases; junction bases outside the gene matches: 6. Per the germline V gene, CDR1 is MNHNY and CDR2 is SVGAGI (reference sequence). This CDR3 has 14 residues. CDR3 nucleotide sequence: TGTGCCAGCAGGGGACAGGTGGCGGATCAGCCCCAGCATTTT. It encodes CASRGQVADQPQHF.

The chain has TRBV6-5 and TRBJ1-2; D may be TRBD1 (5 bases). CDR1 and CDR2 (germline): MNHEY, SVGAGI. V was shortened by 4 bases and J by 1 base, with 10 bases between the two germline ends. The CDR3 loop spans 14 amino acids. The CDR3 here is CASSSGPNNYGYTF. For the CDR3, the DNA is TGTGCCAGCAGTTCAGGGCCGAATAACTATGGCTACACCTTC.

V and J are TRBV2 and TRBJ2-2, with 8 bases aligning to TRBD2. Germline V gives CDR1 SNHLY, CDR2 FYNNEI. The V and J ends lost 8 bases and 4 bases, in that order; junction bases with no gene match: 6. The CDR3 extends over 14 amino acids. For the CDR3, the DNA is TGTGCCAGCGCGGGGGGAGTGGGCACCGGGGAGCTGTTTTTT. It translates to CASAGGVGTGELFF.

This chain uses TRBV28 with TRBJ2-3; 7 positions agree with TRBD1. Germline V gene sequence: CDR1 MDHEN, CDR2 SYDVKM. The CDR3 loop spans 16 amino acids. After removal of 5 bases from V and 1 base from J, the junction contained 9 bases not matched to a gene. The CDR3 reads CASSGYDRAGTDTQYF. CDR3 bases: TGTGCCAGCAGTGGATACGACAGGGCGGGCACAGATACGCAGTATTTT.

This clone was seen just once. This chain joins TRBV2 and TRBJ1-5; D is perhaps TRBD1 (5 bases). The CDR3 consists of 11 residues. Trimming stripped 6 bases from V and 7 bases from J, with 7 bases between. Germline V gene data show CDR1 as SNHLY and CDR2 as FYNNEI. The CDR3 is CASRQGQPQHF. In DNA, the CDR3 is TGTGCCAGCAGGCAGGGACAGCCCCAGCATTTT.

The chain joins TRBV27 to TRBJ2-1; possible D gene TRBD2, 5 bases. The V end lost 6 bases, the J end lost 2 bases, and 11 bases lay between the germline ends. CDR3 length equals 14 residues. Germline CDR1 is MNHEY and CDR2 is SMNVEV (reference sequence). In nucleotides, the CDR3 is TGTGCCAGCAGCCAACTAGAGGCCTACAATGAGCAGTTCTTC. Translation gives CASSQLEAYNEQFF.

The gene calls are TRBV10-3 and TRBJ2-3, with D tentatively TRBD2 (5 bases). This CDR3 is built from 14 residues. Deletions cut 6 bases from V and 6 bases from J, with 16 bases between. Germline CDR1 is ENHRY and CDR2 is SYGVKD. In DNA, the CDR3 is TGTGCCATCAGGGCGGTTAGCGTCCACGATACGCAGTATTTT. Its protein product is CAIRAVSVHDTQYF.

The chain links TRBV29-1 to TRBJ1-1; D perhaps matches TRBD1 (5 bases). Trimming pared 2 bases from V and 8 bases from J, leaving 9 bases between. This CDR3 spans 11 amino acids. Germline CDR1 is SQVTM and CDR2 is ANQGSEA. CDR3 protein: CSVEWGREAFF. The CDR3 coding sequence is TGCAGCGTTGAATGGGGGAGGGAAGCTTTCTTT.

In its sample, this clone was seen many times. The J gene is TRBJ1-2, the V gene TRBV5-6, with TRBD1 matching over 7 bases. Per the germline V gene, CDR1 is SGHDT and CDR2 is YYEEEE. With V trimmed by 0 bases and J by 8 bases, 7 bases remained unmatched. This CDR3 is 14 amino acids long. CDR3: CASSLVQGLRGYTF. CDR3 sequence (DNA): TGTGCCAGCAGCTTGGTACAGGGGCTGCGGGGCTACACCTTC.

The gene calls are TRBV6-5 and TRBJ1-5, with TRBD1 as a possible D gene (5 bases). Trimming cost V 6 bases and J 4 bases, with 16 bases left between them. This CDR3 spans 15 amino acids. Looked up from germline, CDR1 is MNHEY and CDR2 is SVGAGI. CDR3 nucleotide sequence: TGTGCCAGCAGGTCTGGGGGGAATGGGAATCAGCCCCAGCATTTT. Its protein is CASRSGGNGNQPQHF.

This clone was observed a single time. The rearrangement uses TRBV18 and TRBJ1-1, with 9 positions matching TRBD1. The CDR3 consists of 14 residues. Germline values: CDR1 KGHSH, CDR2 LQKENI. Unmatched junction bases numbered 11, after V lost 4 bases and J lost 11 bases. CDR3 DNA: TGTGCCAGCTCACTAGACCCGGGACAGGGTAAGGCTTTCTTT. Translation: CASSLDPGQGKAFF.

This clone was observed a handful of times. The chain is built from TRBV5-1 and TRBJ1-4; TRBD1 matches 7 bases. This CDR3 is 14 amino acids long. CDR1 SGHRS and CDR2 YFSETQ come from the germline V gene. Unmatched junction bases numbered 7, after V lost 6 bases and J lost 5 bases. CDR3 region: CASKGGRGNEKLFF. The DNA of the CDR3 is TGCGCCAGCAAGGGGGGCAGGGGGAATGAAAAACTGTTTTTT.

CDR3 amino acids: CASSMGSSSGSGEQFF. The CDR3 DNA sequence: TGTGCCAGTAGTATGGGGAGTTCTAGCGGGAGTGGTGAGCAGTTCTTC. The chain combines TRBV19 with TRBJ2-1, with TRBD2 matching over 10 bases. The ends lost 3 bases at V and 9 bases at J; junction bases unmatched: 11. Germline V lookup: CDR1 LNHDA, CDR2 SQIVND (reference sequence). This CDR3 is 16 amino acids long.

J is TRBJ2-7 and V is TRBV29-1, with D perhaps matching TRBD1 (5 bases). The V gene lost 4 bases and the J gene lost 6 bases, with 10 bases spanning the gap. The CDR3 is 11 amino acids. Germline V lookup: CDR1 SQVTM, CDR2 ANQGSEA. Here the CDR3 DNA reads TGCAGCGTTGTAGGGGTCCGCGAGCAGTACTTC. Its translation is CSVVGVREQYF.

The chain recombines TRBV29-1 with TRBJ2-2; D is possibly TRBD1 (6 bases). V gave up 1 base and J gave up 0 bases, with 6 bases separating them. CDR1 and CDR2 (germline): SQVTM, ANQGSEA. The CDR3 contains 14 residues. In DNA, the CDR3 is TGCAGCGTTGAAGGGACAGCGAACACCGGGGAGCTGTTTTTT. It codes for CSVEGTANTGELFF.